These 10 T cell receptor beta chains were sequenced from one sample in a study of cytotoxic CD8 clonotypes in ibrutinib-treated CLL. The table came from immunoSEQ multiplex PCR; TCRdb's copy has only in-frame clones and leaves some out. The sample has 160,000 or so clones, 84% seen once. Sequences were derived from PBMCs, sampled after 24 months of ibrutinib treatment. Receptors were obtained from a human donor with chronic lymphocytic leukemia.

The rearrangement joins TRBV7-9 to TRBJ2-5; 8 bases agree with TRBD1. After removal of 5 bases from V and 4 bases from J, the junction contained 6 bases not matched to a gene. This CDR3 has 14 residues. CDR1 and CDR2 from the germline V gene are SEHNR and FQNEAQ (reference sequence). The CDR3 region has the DNA TGTGCCAGCAGCCAGGGGGCTTGGAGAGAGACCCAGTACTTC. Translating it yields CASSQGAWRETQYF.

The chain uses TRBV6-5 and TRBJ2-2; D call uncertain. The germline gives CDR1 MNHEY, CDR2 SVGAGI. This CDR3 has 14 residues. The V end was cut by 2 bases, the J end by 3 bases, with 7 bases between. DNA for the CDR3: TGTGCCAGCAGTTACAGAGGCGACACCGGGGAGCTGTTTTTT. Its translation is CASSYRGDTGELFF.

The V gene is TRBV27, the J gene TRBJ1-5; D uncertain. Trimming shortened V by 7 bases and J by 2 bases, and 12 bases separated the two germline ends. Germline lookup yields CDR1 MNHEY and CDR2 SMNVEV (reference sequence). This CDR3 has 14 residues. Here the CDR3 reads CASKRNTRNQPQHF. As DNA, the CDR3 is TGTGCCAGCAAACGGAACACCCGCAATCAGCCCCAGCATTTT.

In its sample, this clone was seen a few times. The chain employs TRBV30 and TRBJ1-3; D is ambiguous. Trimming took off 0 bases at V and 3 bases at J, with 0 bases between the two ends. The germline gives CDR1 GTSNPN, CDR2 SVGIG (reference sequence). This CDR3 spans 11 amino acids. CDR3 in amino acids: CAWSVGNTIYF. CDR3 DNA: TGTGCCTGGAGTGTTGGAAACACCATATATTTT.

The gene calls are TRBV19 and TRBJ1-2; maybe TRBD1 (6 bases). CDR3 length equals 17 residues. V shed 2 bases and J shed 4 bases, with 20 bases lying between them. Germline-derived CDR1 and CDR2 are LNHDA and SQIVND (reference sequence). CDR3: CASSIQAPTGSTYGYTF. The DNA for the CDR3 is TGTGCCAGTAGTATACAGGCCCCCACAGGGTCCACCTATGGCTACACCTTC. The complete variable domain, with remaining parts taken from reference TRBV19 and TRBJ1-2, reads DGGITQSPKYLFRKEGQNVTLSCEQNLNHDAMYWYRQDPGQGLRLIYYSQIVNDFQKGDIAEGYSVSREKKESFPLTVTSAQKNPTAFYLCASSIQAPTGSTYGYTFGSGTRLTVV.

The CDR3 nucleotides are TGTGCCAGCAGTCCCGGGATCCAAGAGACCCAGTACTTC. It translates to CASSPGIQETQYF. The chain employs TRBV28 and TRBJ2-5; D possibly corresponds to TRBD2 (5 bases). This CDR3 contains 13 residues. Trimming removed 5 bases from V and 1 base from J, with 8 bases in between. From germline, CDR1 is MDHEN and CDR2 SYDVKM.

The rearrangement joins TRBV5-1 to TRBJ2-2, with 10 nucleotides matching TRBD1. The length of the CDR3 is 16 residues. Germline-derived CDR1 and CDR2 are SGHRS and YFSETQ. V was clipped by 4 bases and J by 4 bases; unmatched bases: 7. CDR3 protein: CASSRPGQGFTGELFF. The CDR3 DNA reads TGCGCCAGCAGCCGGCCGGGACAGGGGTTCACCGGGGAGCTGTTTTTT.

V gene TRBV4-2 combines with J gene TRBJ2-5; 10 nucleotides agree with TRBD2. This CDR3 region has 15 residues. The J segment lost 0 bases and the V segment lost 4 bases, leaving 2 bases of the junction unmatched. The germline CDR1 and CDR2 sequences are LGHNA and YNFKEQ. The CDR3 bases are TGTGCCAGCAGCCGGACTAGCGGCTACCAAGAGACCCAGTACTTC. Translating gives CASSRTSGYQETQYF.

The chain carries TRBV5-6 and TRBJ2-2, with a tentative D call TRBD2 (5 bases). Trimming removed 6 bases at V and 6 bases at J, with 21 bases between. Germline V gene data show CDR1 as SGHDT and CDR2 as YYEEEE. CDR3 length: 16 residues. CDR3 in DNA: TGTGCCAGCACCTCGTTGGACGCCTACGGGGCCGGGGAGCTGTTTTTT. Amino acid sequence: CASTSLDAYGAGELFF.

This rearrangement joins TRBV18 to TRBJ1-1; TRBD1 matches at 7 bases. After removal of 3 bases from V and 5 bases from J, the junction contained 12 bases not matched to a gene. This CDR3 spans 16 amino acids. Germline CDR1 and CDR2: KGHSH and LQKENI. The CDR3: CASSPELLQGRTEAFF. The CDR3 DNA reads as TGTGCCAGCTCACCCGAACTCTTACAGGGGAGGACTGAAGCTTTCTTT.